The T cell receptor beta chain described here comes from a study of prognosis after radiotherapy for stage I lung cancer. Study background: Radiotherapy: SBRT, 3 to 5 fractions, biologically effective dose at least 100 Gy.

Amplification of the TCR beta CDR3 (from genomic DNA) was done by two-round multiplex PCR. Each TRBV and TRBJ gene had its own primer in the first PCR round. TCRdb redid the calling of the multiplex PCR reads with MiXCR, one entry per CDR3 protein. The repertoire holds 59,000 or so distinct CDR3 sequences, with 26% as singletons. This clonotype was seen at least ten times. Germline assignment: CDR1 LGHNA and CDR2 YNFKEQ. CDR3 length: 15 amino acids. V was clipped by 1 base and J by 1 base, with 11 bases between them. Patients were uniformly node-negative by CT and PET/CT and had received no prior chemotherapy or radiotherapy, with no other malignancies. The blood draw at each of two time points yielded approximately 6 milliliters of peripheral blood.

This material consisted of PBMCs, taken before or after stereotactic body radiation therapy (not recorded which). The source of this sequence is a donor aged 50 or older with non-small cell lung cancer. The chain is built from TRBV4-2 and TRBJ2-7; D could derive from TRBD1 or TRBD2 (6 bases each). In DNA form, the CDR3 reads TGTGCCAGCAGCCAAGGGGGGGCCGAGTCCTACGAGCAGTACTTC. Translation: CASSQGGAESYEQYF.